This record covers a single T cell receptor beta chain. Trimming removed 0 bases from V and 10 bases from J; junction bases left unmatched: 16. The CDR3 has 17 amino acids. CDR1 is LNHNV, CDR2 YYDKDF, per germline (reference sequence). All patients picked for sequencing had shown, by flow cytometry, an expansion of CD8+CD57+ cells. When blood sampling took place, the patients had received no therapy. The sample is drawn from a study of CD8+CD57+ T cells in acquired aplastic anemia. In the study overall: Across the sorted CD4+ and CD8+ cells, DNA amounts averaged around 3.2 ug.

Genomic DNA constituted the template upon which TCR beta VDJ and CDR3 profiling was performed. TCRdb reprocessed the reads with MiXCR, giving one entry per CDR3 protein. The table lists hundreds of thousands of distinct CDR3 sequences, around half of them singletons. The chain links TRBV15 to TRBJ2-7, with TRBD1 matching over 9 bases. Sequenced sample: sorted CD4+, CD8+, or CD8+CD57+ T cells (not recorded which) from PBMCs. The clonotype was recovered from a human donor with aplastic anemia. The CDR3 loop reads CATSRDWFGGQGFEQYF. In nucleotides, the CDR3 is TGTGCCACCAGCAGAGATTGGTTTGGGGGACAGGGTTTTGAACAGTACTTC.